This TCR beta chain was identified during a study of T cells in Graves' hyperthyroidism and ophthalmopathy. The germline V and J ends were trimmed by 7 bases and 1 base, with 15 bases remaining between them. CDR1 is MDHEN, CDR2 SYDVKM, per germline. The CDR3 covers 15 residues. Authors of the study amplified TCR beta CDR3 regions from RNA transcripts. Using the HTBI primer set, a first-round RT-PCR was run on the TCR CDR3. MiXCR, applied by TCRdb to the multiplex PCR reads, yields one record per CDR3 protein. The data contain around 450,000 distinct CDR3 sequences, about 15% of them seen just once; the ten biggest clones take up roughly 7.7%.

The genes are TRBV28 and TRBJ2-3, with D perhaps TRBD2 (6 bases). The receptor was isolated from a woman aged 18-29 years with Graves' hyperthyroidism. The material sequenced was blood. CDR3 amino acids: CASNLLAPGTDTQYF. The CDR3 nucleotides read TGTGCCAGCAACCTACTAGCACCCGGCACAGATACGCAGTATTTT.